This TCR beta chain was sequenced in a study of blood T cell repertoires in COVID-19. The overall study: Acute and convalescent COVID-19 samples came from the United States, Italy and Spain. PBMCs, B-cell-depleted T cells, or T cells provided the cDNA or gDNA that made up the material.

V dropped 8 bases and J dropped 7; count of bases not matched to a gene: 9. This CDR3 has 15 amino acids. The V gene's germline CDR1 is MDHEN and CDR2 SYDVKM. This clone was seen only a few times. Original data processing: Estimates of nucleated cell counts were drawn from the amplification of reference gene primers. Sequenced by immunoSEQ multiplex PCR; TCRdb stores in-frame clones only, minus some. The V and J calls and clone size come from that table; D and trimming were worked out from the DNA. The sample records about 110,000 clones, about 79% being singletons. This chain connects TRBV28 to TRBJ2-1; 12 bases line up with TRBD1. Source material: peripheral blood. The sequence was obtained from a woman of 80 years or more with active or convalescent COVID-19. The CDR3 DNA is TGTGCCAGCCTTCCTCGGGACAGGGGGCGAAATGAGCAGTTCTTC. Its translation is CASLPRDRGRNEQFF.